What follows are 26 T cell receptor beta chains derived from one specimen sequenced in a study of vaccination effects on CD4 cells after COVID-19. ViraFEST assay sequencing came after antigen-specific CD4+ T cells were expanded with viral peptide pools. Culture lasted roughly eleven days before CD4+ T cell isolation. The person had PCR-confirmed SARS-CoV-2 infection between March and December 2020. Each person got two doses of an mRNA SARS-CoV-2 vaccine, BNT162b2 or mRNA-1273. Clones were read by immunoSEQ multiplex PCR, and TCRdb kept only the in-frame ones, dropping some. This table has 11,000 to 15,000 clones, less than 85% appearing once. No antigens are known for them. The sample consisted of CD4+ T cells from PBMCs cultured with SARS-CoV-2 spike peptides, taken after COVID-19 vaccination. The source of these receptors is a human donor who had a prior SARS-CoV-2 infection.

This chain joins TRBV5-4 and TRBJ2-2; TRBD1 agrees at 7 bases. This CDR3 is built from 15 residues. After removal of 4 bases from V and 4 bases from J, the junction contained 7 bases not matched to a gene. The germline V gene encodes CDR1 SGHNT and CDR2 YYREEE (reference sequence). In nucleotides, the CDR3 is TGTGCCAGCAGCCCGACGACAGGGCCCACCGGGGAGCTGTTTTTT. Translated: CASSPTTGPTGELFF.

The count of this clone is one. Its ends do not fully match the called genes, so a read error is possible. The rearrangement joins TRBV3-1 (or the pseudogene TRBV3-2) to TRBJ2-5; unclear D gene. There are 13 residues in the CDR3. In germline, CDR1 is LGHDT, CDR2 YNNKEL (reference sequence). The CDR3 nucleotides are TGTGCCAGCAGCCAAGGCCCCCAAGGGACCCAGTACTTC. It encodes CASSQGPQGTQYF.

The chain employs TRBV18 and TRBJ2-7; TRBD2 agrees at 7 bases. The CDR3 covers 16 residues. With V trimmed by 6 bases and J by 3 bases, 14 bases remained unmatched. Looked up from germline, CDR1 is KGHSH and CDR2 is LQKENI. In nucleotides, the CDR3 is TGTGCCAGCTCTCTCGGTGAGGGAGGGTTGTACTACGAGCAGTACTTC. This sequence encodes CASSLGEGGLYYEQYF.

The CDR3 loop is CASSIKGNYEQYF. CDR3 in DNA: TGTGCCAGCAGTATCAAGGGGAACTACGAGCAGTACTTC. This sequence joins TRBV6-5 and TRBJ2-7; maybe TRBD1 (5 bases). Germline V lookup: CDR1 MNHEY, CDR2 SVGAGI. This CDR3 is built from 13 residues. The germline V and J ends were trimmed by 5 bases and 3 bases, with 11 bases remaining between them.

J is TRBJ1-5 and V is TRBV5-8, with D unresolved. This CDR3 is built from 12 residues. CDR1 is SGHTS, CDR2 YDEGEE, per germline. The V end lost 6 bases, the J end lost 7 bases, and 11 bases lay between the germline ends. CDR3: CASNRDLQPQHF. In DNA form, the CDR3 reads TGTGCCAGCAACCGTGATTTGCAGCCCCAGCATTTT.

The genes are TRBV30 and TRBJ1-2; 7 bases agree with TRBD1. Germline values: CDR1 GTSNPN, CDR2 SVGIG (reference sequence). The J segment lost 6 bases and the V segment lost 0 bases, leaving 10 bases of the junction unmatched. This CDR3 comprises 15 residues. The CDR3 nucleotides read TGTGCCTGGAGTGTGAGACAGGGCTTCTCTGATGGCTACACCTTC. This gives the protein CAWSVRQGFSDGYTF.

In DNA form, the CDR3 reads TGTGCCAGCAGTCAGGCGGGGCCAAACTATGGCTACACCTTC. Translating it yields CASSQAGPNYGYTF. The V and J genes are TRBV27 and TRBJ1-2; D perhaps matches TRBD1 (5 bases). Between the trimmed V and J ends, which lost 5 bases and 2 bases, there was a span of 12 bases. The CDR3 runs to 14 residues. The germline V gene encodes CDR1 MNHEY and CDR2 SMNVEV (reference sequence).

V gene TRBV4-3 combines with J gene TRBJ2-4, with 7 bases matching TRBD1. CDR1 and CDR2 from the germline V gene are LGHNA and YSLEER. The trim removed 3 bases at V and 0 bases at J, leaving 5 bases unmatched. The CDR3 has 16 amino acids. CDR3 loop: CASSHTNRGAKNIQYF. As DNA, the CDR3 is TGCGCCAGCAGCCACACTAACAGGGGAGCCAAAAACATTCAGTACTTC.

V usage is TRBV7-3 and J usage is TRBJ2-2; TRBD1 matches at 7 bases. The CDR3 is 17 amino acids. Germline lookup yields CDR1 SGHTA and CDR2 FQGTGA. Losses at the gene ends were 4 bases for V and 0 bases for J; bases not matched to a gene: 8. The CDR3 DNA is TGTGCCAGCAGCTCAGACCCTGGGACAGCGAACACCGGGGAGCTGTTTTTT. This translates into CASSSDPGTANTGELFF.

V gene TRBV30 combines with J gene TRBJ2-2; D is possibly TRBD1 (8 bases). Germline CDR1 reads GTSNPN; CDR2 reads SVGIG (reference sequence). The V and J ends lost 0 bases and 6 bases respectively, with 14 bases between them. CDR3 length: 15 amino acids. The CDR3 spells CAWSVQGGAAGELFF. The CDR3 DNA is TGTGCCTGGAGTGTACAGGGGGGGGCCGCCGGGGAGCTGTTTTTT.

The chain has TRBV4-3 and TRBJ2-1; TRBD2 aligns across 10 bases. This CDR3 is 16 amino acids long. After removal of 4 bases from V and 7 bases from J, the junction contained 10 bases not matched to a gene. Germline V gives CDR1 LGHNA, CDR2 YSLEER. This CDR3 is CASSPALAGEGNEQFF. The CDR3 bases are TGCGCCAGCAGCCCAGCTCTAGCGGGAGAGGGTAATGAGCAGTTCTTC.

This rearrangement joins TRBV18 to TRBJ1-1, with D unresolved. Germline values: CDR1 KGHSH, CDR2 LQKENI. This CDR3 has 14 amino acids. Trimming removed 4 bases from V and 2 bases from J, with 11 bases in between. The CDR3, as DNA: TGTGCCAGCTCACAAATACACCAAAACACTGAAGCTTTCTTT. Protein sequence: CASSQIHQNTEAFF.

This clone occurred a few times. V gene TRBV7-9 combines with J gene TRBJ1-1, with D possibly being TRBD1 (5 bases). Trimming shortened V by 11 bases and J by 3 bases, and 16 bases separated the two germline ends. From germline, CDR1 is SEHNR and CDR2 FQNEAQ (reference sequence). The CDR3 length is 13 residues. The CDR3: CAYKGREDTEAFF. The CDR3 DNA is TGTGCCTATAAGGGGCGGGAGGACACTGAAGCTTTCTTT.

The chain employs TRBV11-2 and TRBJ1-1; 8 bases map to TRBD1. Germline V gene data show CDR1 as SGHAT and CDR2 as FQNNGV. The CDR3 loop spans 12 amino acids. Trimming cost V 3 bases and J 11 bases; bases outside gene matches: 5. The CDR3 is CASSFRGRGAFF. The CDR3 region has the DNA TGTGCCAGCAGCTTCAGGGGGCGCGGGGCTTTCTTT.

V is TRBV28 and J is TRBJ2-7; D might be TRBD1 (5 bases). This CDR3 comprises 15 residues. The V end was cut by 4 bases, the J end by 0 bases, with 13 bases between. Germline assignment: CDR1 MDHEN and CDR2 SYDVKM. CDR3 in amino acids: CASSSPGAGSYEQYF. CDR3 sequence (DNA): TGTGCCAGCAGTTCTCCTGGGGCCGGCTCCTACGAGCAGTACTTC.

The chain uses TRBV7-8 and TRBJ2-7; TRBD2 is a possible D gene (6 bases). Germline CDR1 SGHVS, CDR2 FQNEAQ. CDR3 length equals 15 residues. Trimming took 5 bases from V and 0 from J, leaving 14 bases between them. The CDR3 loop is CASSPRRDLSYEQYF. As DNA, the CDR3 is TGTGCCAGCAGCCCACGGAGGGACCTCTCCTACGAGCAGTACTTC.

On this clone: Relative to the germline gene, one junction end is altered; a read error may explain this. The chain carries TRBV7-7 and TRBJ2-2, with D maybe TRBD2 (5 bases). The CDR3 loop spans 16 amino acids. Germline assignment: CDR1 SSHAT and CDR2 FNYEAQ (reference sequence). CDR3 sequence: CASSRRSAPNTGELFF. CDR3 DNA sequence: TGTGCTAGCAGCCGACGTAGCGCTCCGAACACCGGGGAGCTGTTTTTT.

The table lists this clone with a count of one. This chain links TRBV3-1 (or the pseudogene TRBV3-2) with TRBJ2-2; D possibly uses TRBD1 or TRBD2 (5 bases each). V lost 3 bases and J lost 8, with 10 bases in between. The CDR3 consists of 13 residues. CDR1 and CDR2 (germline): LGHDT, YNNKEL (reference sequence). The CDR3 spells CASSQVGPGELFF. The CDR3 nucleotides read TGTGCCAGCAGCCAGGTGGGACCGGGGGAGCTGTTTTTT.

This clone showed up just once. The J gene is TRBJ2-5, the V gene TRBV4-1; weak D call: TRBD1 (7 bases). Deletions cut 4 bases from V and 4 bases from J, with 16 bases between. Germline assignment: CDR1 MGHRA and CDR2 YSYEKL. The length of the CDR3 is 15 residues. CDR3 sequence: CASSLDTGDLETQYF. The CDR3 DNA reads as TGCGCCAGCAGCCTTGACACAGGGGACTTAGAGACCCAGTACTTC.

This clone was recorded only once. The chain has TRBV5-1 and TRBJ2-7; D may match TRBD1 or TRBD2 (6 bases each). This CDR3 is built from 13 residues. V gave up 6 bases and J gave up 2 bases, with 12 bases separating them. Germline-derived CDR1 and CDR2 are SGHRS and YFSETQ. In nucleotides, the CDR3 is TGCGCCAGCAAAGGCGGGGACACCTACGAGCAGTACTTC. Protein product: CASKGGDTYEQYF.

This clone turned up a few times. The CDR3 nucleotides read TGCAGCGCCGAAGTACCACAAAGGTCCGGTGTGCAGTACTTC. Translated, it gives CSAEVPQRSGVQYF. This chain uses TRBV29-1 with TRBJ2-7; D remains unclear. Trimming left V 7 bases short and J 9 bases short, with 25 bases between. From germline, CDR1 is SQVTM and CDR2 ANQGSEA. The CDR3 spans 14 residues.

V and J are TRBV4-2 and TRBJ1-1; weak D call: TRBD1 (6 bases). This CDR3 is built from 15 residues. CDR1 and CDR2 (germline): LGHNA, YNFKEQ. The V and J ends lost 6 bases and 1 base respectively, with 15 bases between them. In nucleotides, the CDR3 is TGTGCCAGCAGACATACAGGGATTTCGAACACTGAAGCTTTCTTT. Its translation is CASRHTGISNTEAFF.

This chain connects TRBV7-9 to TRBJ2-7, with 7 bases identical to TRBD1. Germline V CDR1 and CDR2: SEHNR, FQNEAQ (reference sequence). With 1 base clipped from V and 5 bases from J, the junction kept 11 bases outside the gene matches. The CDR3 spans 16 residues. CDR3 loop: CASSLGWTGMSDEQYF. CDR3 bases: TGTGCCAGCAGCTTAGGCTGGACAGGAATGAGCGACGAGCAGTACTTC.

The chain recombines TRBV5-5 with TRBJ1-2; TRBD1 matches 8 bases. Germline V lookup: CDR1 SGHKS, CDR2 YYEKEE (reference sequence). Trimming took 0 bases from V and 2 from J; bases not matched to a gene: 3. The CDR3 length is 15 residues. CDR3 loop: CASSLARTGNYGYTF. CDR3 DNA sequence: TGTGCCAGCAGCTTGGCCCGGACAGGGAACTATGGCTACACCTTC.

This chain uses TRBV7-8 with TRBJ2-5, with TRBD2 matching over 10 bases. The J segment lost 2 bases and the V segment lost 5 bases, leaving 17 bases of the junction unmatched. The CDR3 is 19 residues long. The germline V gene has CDR1 SGHVS and CDR2 FQNEAQ. CDR3 protein: CASSPRVSGRTNKQETQYF. The CDR3 nucleotides read TGTGCCAGCAGCCCAAGGGTTAGCGGGAGGACTAATAAACAAGAGACCCAGTACTTC. The whole variable domain, remainder taken from reference TRBV7-8 and TRBJ2-5, is GAGVSQSPRYKVAKRGQDVALRCDPISGHVSLFWYQQALGQGPEFLTYFQNEAQLDKSGLPSDRFFAERPEGSVSTLKIQRTQQEDSAVYLCASSPRVSGRTNKQETQYFGPGTRLLVL.

The chain joins TRBV4-2 to TRBJ2-1; D is unresolved. The CDR3 is 14 residues long. CDR1 is LGHNA, CDR2 YNFKEQ, per germline. The germline V and J ends were trimmed by 0 bases and 0 bases, with 3 bases remaining between them. The CDR3 region is CASSQENSYNEQFF. CDR3 nucleotide sequence: TGTGCCAGCAGCCAAGAGAACTCCTACAATGAGCAGTTCTTC.